This T cell receptor (beta chain) was documented in a study of Ad26.COV2.S vaccination and SARS-CoV-2 variants. Study-level information: Ad26.COV2.S given intramuscularly, once or twice 56 days apart.

Treatment of the sample: some 19 received Ad26.COV2.S at low or high dose, single or two shots; five or six received placebo; per-sample allocation not given. Sampling was done on day 63 after the first vaccine or placebo injection. The table came from immunoSEQ multiplex PCR; TCRdb's copy has only in-frame clones and leaves some out. The data show about 480,000 clones, around nine tenths seen once. Points on this clone: What it recognizes is unknown.

This CDR3 has 18 amino acids. Germline lookup yields CDR1 MNHEY and CDR2 SMNVEV (reference sequence). V was clipped by 5 bases and J by 6 bases; unmatched bases: 11. Study-wide results and caveats: Similar non-spike TCR breadth was seen in vaccine and placebo recipients.

The TCR comes from a person aged 18 to 65 who received the Ad26.COV2.S COVID-19 vaccine or a placebo. The source material was peripheral blood, sampled in a trial of Ad26.COV2.S vaccine versus placebo. V usage is TRBV27 and J usage is TRBJ2-2, with TRBD2 identical over 14 bases. The chain's CDR3 is CASSPPGLAGVVSGELFF. CDR3 in DNA: TGTGCCAGCAGTCCTCCGGGACTAGCGGGAGTGGTATCCGGGGAGCTGTTTTTT.